A single T cell receptor (beta chain) is shown here with its context. The antigen is undetermined. The data originate from a study of cytomegalovirus exposure and HLA in healthy donors. Study results and caveats: TCR beta V- and J-gene trimming was later associated with a missense DCLRE1C variant. Reportedly, fewer N-insertions than the roughly 700-donor mean appeared in an Asian-associated ancestry cluster in a later analysis. Among the sequence variants, a highly shared cluster was likely an artifact of sequencing.

Vbeta (60) and Jbeta (13) primers were used in the PCR. Method: immunoSEQ multiplex PCR; TCRdb's copy keeps in-frame clones and lacks some. The data contain 64,000 or so clones, about 85% of them seen just once; the ten biggest clones take up around a tenth. Germline CDR1 reads SGHKS; CDR2 reads YYEKEE (reference sequence). There are 13 residues in the CDR3. The ends were cut back, 0 bases at V and 8 bases at J, with 11 bases in the middle. Sequencing was carried out using PBMCs. The TCR sequence derives from a female donor in good health and CMV-seronegative. V gene TRBV5-5 combines with J gene TRBJ1-2, with D unresolved. The chain's CDR3 is CASSLESRRGYTF. The CDR3 DNA reads as TGTGCCAGCAGCTTGGAATCCCGTAGAGGCTACACCTTC.